The clone carrying this T cell receptor beta chain was counted only a few times. What it binds is unknown. This sample stems from a study of identical twins. The CDR3 length is 13 residues. The germline CDR1 and CDR2 sequences are MDHEN and SYDVKM. Trimming stripped 6 bases from V and 4 bases from J, with 12 bases between. Study-wide results and caveats: Invariant MAIT and iNKT cells are populations that could partly confound zero-insertion analyses. Among beta out-of-frame sequences, excess sharing between twins appeared weaker.

Template switching added a universal primer site; cDNA carried unique molecular identifiers. TCRdb used MiXCR to reprocess the 5' RACE reads, holding one entry per CDR3 protein. The sample contains some 1,600,000 distinct CDR3 sequences, roughly a third of which appear only once. The chain employs TRBV28 and TRBJ1-1; weak D call: TRBD1 (6 bases). Material for sequencing was cord blood. This TCR derives from a newborn girl in good health. This CDR3 reads CASSVFRGTEAFF. As DNA, the CDR3 is TGTGCCAGCAGCGTTTTCAGGGGCACTGAAGCTTTCTTT.